These 27 T cell receptor beta chains came from one sample sequenced in a study of technical replicates of blood from several donors. TCRdb's copy holds only in-frame clones and misses some; the assay was immunoSEQ multiplex PCR. The table has tens of thousands of clones, approximately 89% seen once. The sequencing input was T cells isolated from PBMCs. All receptors come from a human donor in good health.

The rearrangement joins TRBV4-3 to TRBJ2-2; the D is unclear. The germline V gene has CDR1 LGHNA and CDR2 YSLEER. The CDR3 length is 13 residues. The V end lost 1 base, the J end lost 3 bases, and 3 bases lay between the germline ends. CDR3 amino acids: CASSQGHTGELFF. The CDR3 DNA reads as TGCGCCAGCAGCCAAGGGCACACCGGGGAGCTGTTTTTT.

The chain is built from TRBV9 and TRBJ2-3, with 9 bases that match TRBD2. V shed 3 bases and J 1 base; nucleotides not matched to a gene: 3. Germline V gives CDR1 SGDLS, CDR2 YYNGEE. The length of the CDR3 is 15 residues. CDR3 protein: CASSEIAGGTDTQYF. The DNA for the CDR3 is TGTGCCAGCAGCGAAATAGCGGGGGGCACAGATACGCAGTATTTT.

The chain joins TRBV30 to TRBJ1-5; D is ambiguous. CDR3 length equals 13 residues. From germline, CDR1 is GTSNPN and CDR2 SVGIG (reference sequence). Trimming took off 5 bases at V and 8 bases at J, with 16 bases between the two ends. The CDR3 DNA reads as TGTGCCTGGTCACGGGCGCGAGCGGAGCCCCAGCATTTT. Encoded protein: CAWSRARAEPQHF.

V gene TRBV4-3 combines with J gene TRBJ2-7, with D hard to call. Per the germline V gene, CDR1 is LGHNA and CDR2 is YSLEER. The CDR3 sequence is 13 residues long. V was pared by 4 bases and J by 3 bases, with 10 bases between. This CDR3 reads CASSPSTDYEQYF. The CDR3 DNA sequence: TGCGCCAGCAGCCCCTCTACCGACTACGAGCAGTACTTC.

The gene calls are TRBV28 and TRBJ2-7, with 8 bases aligning to TRBD1. This CDR3 is built from 13 residues. The germline V gene encodes CDR1 MDHEN and CDR2 SYDVKM. Unmatched junction bases numbered 2, after V lost 6 bases and J lost 1 base. As DNA, the CDR3 is TGTGCCAGCAGGACAGGGGCATCCTACGAGCAGTACTTC. Its translation: CASRTGASYEQYF. The full variable domain, rest sourced from reference TRBV28 and TRBJ2-7, is DVKVTQSSRYLVKRTGEKVFLECVQDMDHENMFWYRQDPGLGLRLIYFSYDVKMKEKGDIPEGYSVSREKKERFSLILESASTNQTSMYLCASRTGASYEQYFGPGTRLTVT.

This clone has just one count. The chain joins TRBV28 to TRBJ1-2; no definite D call. There are 14 residues in the CDR3. V lost 3 bases and J 0 bases, leaving 8 bases between the germline ends. Germline CDR1 MDHEN, CDR2 SYDVKM. The CDR3 is CASSFPYSNYGYTF. CDR3 nucleotides: TGTGCCAGCAGTTTCCCCTATTCTAACTATGGCTACACCTTC.

This chain connects TRBV7-8 to TRBJ2-1; a weak D match, TRBD2 (8 bases). Between the trimmed V and J ends, which lost 5 bases and 10 bases, there was a span of 15 bases. This CDR3 contains 13 residues. The germline CDR1 and CDR2 sequences are SGHVS and FQNEAQ. CDR3 region: CASSGTVAGEQFF. CDR3 DNA: TGTGCCAGCAGCGGGACAGTAGCGGGAGAGCAGTTCTTC.

The rearrangement uses TRBV4-1 and TRBJ2-5; TRBD1 matches 9 bases. Losses at the gene ends were 2 bases for V and 6 bases for J; bases not matched to a gene: 4. The germline V gene has CDR1 MGHRA and CDR2 YSYEKL. CDR3 length equals 14 residues. This CDR3 reads CASSQHGQGQTQYF. CDR3 sequence (DNA): TGCGCCAGCAGCCAACATGGACAGGGGCAGACCCAGTACTTC.

This clone has just one count. The V gene is TRBV20-1, the J gene TRBJ2-3; D perhaps matches TRBD1 (5 bases). The germline V and J ends were trimmed by 6 bases and 7 bases, with 8 bases remaining between them. The CDR3 totals 10 residues. Germline V gene sequence: CDR1 DFQATT, CDR2 SNEGSKA (reference sequence). The CDR3 sequence is CSAGPYTQYF. CDR3 in DNA: TGCAGTGCGGGGCCCTATACGCAGTATTTT.

The V and J genes are TRBV9 and TRBJ1-4, with 10 bases fitting TRBD1. Germline trimming cut 0 bases from V and 6 bases from J; bases unmatched to any gene: 8. Germline V CDR1 and CDR2: SGDLS, YYNGEE. CDR3 length: 17 residues. Here the CDR3 reads CASSVAITGTGDEKLFF. The CDR3 DNA reads TGTGCCAGCAGCGTAGCCATAACCGGGACAGGGGATGAAAAACTGTTTTTT. Supplemented by reference TRBV9 and TRBJ1-4, the full variable domain reads DSGVTQTPKHLITATGQRVTLRCSPRSGDLSVYWYQQSLDQGLQFLIQYYNGEERAKGNILERFSAQQFPDLHSELNLSSLELGDSALYFCASSVAITGTGDEKLFFGSGTQLSVL.

The chain joins TRBV18 to TRBJ1-3, with D unresolved. Trimming removed 3 bases from V and 0 bases from J, with 9 bases in between. Germline CDR1 KGHSH, CDR2 LQKENI. This CDR3 is built from 15 residues. This CDR3 is CASSPTPRSGNTIYF. CDR3 bases: TGTGCCAGCTCACCCACTCCCCGCTCTGGAAACACCATATATTTT.

The chain links TRBV19 to TRBJ2-3; a possible D gene is TRBD1 (5 bases). V was clipped by 9 bases and J by 2 bases, with 12 bases between them. The germline V gene has CDR1 LNHDA and CDR2 SQIVND (reference sequence). This CDR3 is 13 amino acids long. CDR3 in DNA: TGTGCCAGCAGGACGGACATCACAGATACGCAGTATTTT. Translated, it gives CASRTDITDTQYF. The whole variable domain, remainder taken from reference TRBV19 and TRBJ2-3, is DGGITQSPKYLFRKEGQNVTLSCEQNLNHDAMYWYRQDPGQGLRLIYYSQIVNDFQKGDIAEGYSVSREKKESFPLTVTSAQKNPTAFYLCASRTDITDTQYFGPGTRLTVL.

V and J are TRBV5-6 and TRBJ2-7; 16 positions agree with TRBD2. Germline V CDR1 and CDR2: SGHDT, YYEEEE. J was trimmed by 2 bases and V by 3 bases; bases with no gene match: 8. The CDR3 length is 18 residues. The CDR3: CASSSGLAGGHVPYEQYF. CDR3 sequence (DNA): TGTGCCAGCAGCTCGGGACTAGCGGGAGGGCACGTTCCCTACGAGCAGTACTTC.

This rearrangement joins TRBV7-6 to TRBJ2-7; 8 nucleotides agree with TRBD2. Germline lookup yields CDR1 SGHVS and CDR2 FNYEAQ. The CDR3 spans 16 residues. V was pared by 0 bases and J by 4 bases, with 8 bases of the junction left unmatched. The CDR3 DNA reads TGTGCCAGCAGCTTAGCGGTAGGGAGCGGGAGATACGAGCAGTACTTC. Translated, it gives CASSLAVGSGRYEQYF.

Of note for this clone: The sample contains more than one DNA sequence encoding this CDR3. V gene TRBV7-9 combines with J gene TRBJ2-7; D gene unclear. V shed 4 bases and J shed 4 bases, with 5 bases lying between them. The CDR3 runs to 11 residues. Germline CDR1 SEHNR, CDR2 FQNEAQ (reference sequence). CDR3 bases: TGTGCCAGCAGCTCGTTATACGAGCAGTACTTC. Protein product: CASSSLYEQYF. Full variable domain (remainder filled in from reference TRBV7-9 and TRBJ2-7): DTGVSQNPRHKITKRGQNVTFRCDPISEHNRLYWYRQTLGQGPEFLTYFQNEAQLEKSRLLSDRFSAERPKGSFSTLEIQRTEQGDSAMYLCASSSLYEQYFGPGTRLTVT.

This chain joins TRBV27 and TRBJ1-1; no definite D call. Germline CDR1 reads MNHEY; CDR2 reads SMNVEV (reference sequence). Between the trimmed V and J ends, which lost 7 bases and 6 bases, there was a span of 9 bases. The CDR3 has 11 residues. DNA for the CDR3: TGTGCCAGCAAACTCGGGGCTGAAGCTTTCTTT. Its translation: CASKLGAEAFF.

This chain joins TRBV11-2 and TRBJ2-7; TRBD1 agrees at 11 bases. The CDR3 has 15 amino acids. Trimming took 2 bases from V and 9 from J; bases not matched to a gene: 9. Germline lookup yields CDR1 SGHAT and CDR2 FQNNGV. CDR3 nucleotides: TGTGCCAGCAGCTTACCCGGGACAGGGGGAATGCGGCAGTACTTC. Amino acid sequence: CASSLPGTGGMRQYF.

The chain employs TRBV9 and TRBJ2-1; the D gene is possibly TRBD2 (7 bases). The V gene's germline CDR1 is SGDLS and CDR2 YYNGEE. There are 14 residues in the CDR3. The ends were cut back, 0 bases at V and 5 bases at J, with 9 bases in the middle. Written as DNA, the CDR3 is TGTGCCAGCAGCGTAGAGGGGGGGCACAATGAGCAGTTCTTC. As protein: CASSVEGGHNEQFF. The variable domain in full, with the rest retrieved from reference TRBV9 and TRBJ2-1, is DSGVTQTPKHLITATGQRVTLRCSPRSGDLSVYWYQQSLDQGLQFLIQYYNGEERAKGNILERFSAQQFPDLHSELNLSSLELGDSALYFCASSVEGGHNEQFFGPGTRLTVL.

The V gene is TRBV19, the J gene TRBJ2-7; weak D call: TRBD2 (5 bases). The CDR3 length is 12 residues. The V gene's germline CDR1 is LNHDA and CDR2 SQIVND (reference sequence). Trimming removed 1 base from V and 6 bases from J, with 7 bases in between. CDR3 in amino acids: CASSIAGSEQYF. The CDR3 region has the DNA TGTGCCAGTAGTATAGCGGGGTCCGAGCAGTACTTC.

The gene calls are TRBV4-3 and TRBJ2-7, with 7 bases aligning to TRBD1. J lost 1 base, V lost 2 bases, and 5 bases had no gene match. CDR1 is LGHNA and CDR2 is YSLEER in the germline V gene. The CDR3 runs to 15 residues. CDR3 amino acids: CASSQTTGLSYEQYF. The CDR3 coding sequence is TGCGCCAGCAGCCAAACGACAGGGTTGTCCTACGAGCAGTACTTC.

This clone has just one count. J is TRBJ2-5 and V is TRBV6-5; 9 bases map to TRBD1. V shed 6 bases and J 7 bases; nucleotides not matched to a gene: 12. CDR3 size: 15 residues. The germline V gene encodes CDR1 MNHEY and CDR2 SVGAGI. The CDR3 nucleotides are TGTGCCAGCAGCCCGGTGGGGACAGGGACCGTGACCCAGTACTTC. Residues: CASSPVGTGTVTQYF.

V is TRBV5-4 and J is TRBJ2-1; the match to TRBD2 covers 10 bases. The V gene end was trimmed by 6 bases and the J gene end by 5 bases; junction bases not matched to a gene: 8. The CDR3 is 15 residues long. Germline lookup yields CDR1 SGHNT and CDR2 YYREEE (reference sequence). CDR3 region: CASTHLGTSDNEQFF. The CDR3 bases are TGTGCCAGCACCCATTTAGGGACTAGCGACAATGAGCAGTTCTTC.

The chain recombines TRBV19 with TRBJ2-7, with 7 bases fitting TRBD1. CDR3 length: 16 residues. Per the germline V gene, CDR1 is LNHDA and CDR2 is SQIVND (reference sequence). V lost 4 bases to trimming and J lost 2 bases; unmatched junction nucleotides: 11. The CDR3 is CASSTNSGQETYEQYF. The CDR3, as DNA: TGTGCCAGTAGTACAAATTCCGGACAGGAAACCTACGAGCAGTACTTC. Complete variable domain (other parts from reference TRBV19 and TRBJ2-7): DGGITQSPKYLFRKEGQNVTLSCEQNLNHDAMYWYRQDPGQGLRLIYYSQIVNDFQKGDIAEGYSVSREKKESFPLTVTSAQKNPTAFYLCASSTNSGQETYEQYFGPGTRLTVT.

V gene TRBV10-3 combines with J gene TRBJ2-7, with 9 bases aligning to TRBD1. The CDR3 totals 15 residues. V lost 5 bases to trimming and J lost 1 base; unmatched junction nucleotides: 6. Germline CDR1 is ENHRY and CDR2 is SYGVKD. CDR3: CAISRTGEVSYEQYF. The CDR3 DNA is TGTGCCATCAGTCGGACAGGGGAAGTATCCTACGAGCAGTACTTC.

V and J are TRBV5-6 and TRBJ1-3; D call uncertain. Germline CDR1 reads SGHDT; CDR2 reads YYEEEE. The CDR3 spans 14 residues. V lost 2 bases and J 5 bases, leaving 11 bases between the germline ends. CDR3 loop: CASSLPAARNTIYF. CDR3 bases: TGTGCCAGCAGCTTACCGGCGGCTAGAAACACCATATATTTT.

The V call is TRBV28, the J call TRBJ2-7, with no clear D. Trimming shortened V by 5 bases and J by 3 bases, and 20 bases separated the two germline ends. The CDR3 extends over 16 amino acids. Germline CDR1 reads MDHEN; CDR2 reads SYDVKM. CDR3 amino acids: CASSPQKLRHGYEQYF. For the CDR3, the DNA is TGTGCCAGCAGTCCTCAGAAGCTGAGACACGGCTACGAGCAGTACTTC. The whole variable domain, filled in from reference TRBV28 and TRBJ2-7, reads DVKVTQSSRYLVKRTGEKVFLECVQDMDHENMFWYRQDPGLGLRLIYFSYDVKMKEKGDIPEGYSVSREKKERFSLILESASTNQTSMYLCASSPQKLRHGYEQYFGPGTRLTVT.

The V call is TRBV28, the J call TRBJ1-2; maybe TRBD1 (5 bases). V lost 3 bases and J 2 bases, leaving 7 bases between the germline ends. Germline V gene sequence: CDR1 MDHEN, CDR2 SYDVKM. The CDR3 runs 13 residues. Here the CDR3 DNA reads TGTGCCAGCAGTTTGGGGCTCAACTATGGCTACACCTTC. This encodes CASSLGLNYGYTF.